The 28 T cell receptor beta chains below all came from one sample that was sequenced in a study of early stage breast cancer tumors. Assay: immunoSEQ multiplex PCR; the TCRdb copy retains only in-frame clones and omits some. The table has some 58,000 clones, around three quarters seen once; the top ten hold about 3.7%. The source material was blood. These receptors all come from a person in their twenties or thirties with breast cancer.

The V and J genes are TRBV5-4 and TRBJ1-2; 7 bases agree with TRBD1. Trimming took 4 bases from V and 4 from J; bases not matched to a gene: 4. Germline V gene lookup returns CDR1 SGHNT and CDR2 YYREEE (reference sequence). CDR3 size: 13 residues. CDR3 coding DNA: TGTGCCAGCAGCCGGGACAGAACCTATGGCTACACCTTC. Encoded protein: CASSRDRTYGYTF. Looking up the rest from reference TRBV5-4 and TRBJ1-2 gives the full variable domain: ETGVTQSPTHLIKTRGQQVTLRCSSQSGHNTVSWYQQALGQGPQFIFQYYREEENGRGNFPPRFSGLQFPNYSSELNVNALELDDSALYLCASSRDRTYGYTFGSGTRLTVV.

The CDR3: CAISSRTGSGNTIYF. CDR3 DNA sequence: TGTGCCATCAGTTCCCGGACAGGGAGCGGAAACACCATATATTTT. The chain has TRBV10-3 and TRBJ1-3, with 8 nucleotides matching TRBD1. The CDR3 length is 15 residues. V gave up 5 bases and J gave up 4 bases; unmatched junction bases: 7. The germline V gene has CDR1 ENHRY and CDR2 SYGVKD.

This sequence joins TRBV7-9 and TRBJ1-5; D not resolved. Germline CDR1 SEHNR, CDR2 FQNEAQ (reference sequence). The CDR3 has 13 amino acids. The V end was cut by 3 bases, the J end by 4 bases, with 7 bases between. The chain's CDR3 is CASSFLGNQPQHF. Written as DNA, the CDR3 is TGTGCCAGCAGCTTTCTTGGAAATCAGCCCCAGCATTTT.

The chain is built from TRBV4-2 and TRBJ2-7, with unresolved D. CDR1 LGHNA and CDR2 YNFKEQ come from the germline V gene. CDR3 length: 15 residues. V was pared by 0 bases and J by 0 bases, with 9 bases between. The CDR3 bases are TGTGCCAGCAGCCAAGAAGCTACCTTCTCCTACGAGCAGTACTTC. It yields the protein CASSQEATFSYEQYF.

Comments on this clone: Germline and junction disagree at one end, which may indicate a read error. J is TRBJ2-3 and V is TRBV5-4, with 14 bases that match TRBD2. Germline V gene sequence: CDR1 SGHNT, CDR2 YYREEE (reference sequence). The CDR3 length is 16 residues. The DNA for the CDR3 is TGTGCCAGCAGTTTGGGACTAGCGGGAGAAACAGATACGCAGTATTTT. It is translated as CASSLGLAGETDTQYF.

V usage is TRBV15 and J usage is TRBJ2-3; D not resolved. V was pared by 1 base and J by 0 bases, with 5 bases between. The CDR3 totals 14 residues. Germline V gives CDR1 LNHNV, CDR2 YYDKDF (reference sequence). DNA of the CDR3: TGTGCCACCAGCAGAGCTGCTAGCACAGATACGCAGTATTTT. This translates into CATSRAASTDTQYF.

Written as DNA, the CDR3 is TGTGCCACCAGCAGAGATAGGGCCGGTTCCTACGAGCAGTACTTC. It specifies CATSRDRAGSYEQYF. This chain uses TRBV15 with TRBJ2-7, with D unresolved. The CDR3 is 15 residues long. Trimming shortened V by 0 bases and J by 1 base, and 10 bases separated the two germline ends. Germline V gene data show CDR1 as LNHNV and CDR2 as YYDKDF (reference sequence).

The rearrangement links TRBV19 to TRBJ2-1; D uncertain. V lost 3 bases to trimming and J lost 7 bases, with 19 bases between them. This CDR3 is 16 amino acids long. Per the germline V gene, CDR1 is LNHDA and CDR2 is SQIVND (reference sequence). The CDR3 nucleotides read TGTGCCAGTAGTATCTTCTCTGGGCTAACGCGTAATGAGCAGTTCTTC. It yields the protein CASSIFSGLTRNEQFF.

The CDR3 sequence is CASTPRVAGDYEQYF. The DNA of the CDR3 is TGTGCCAGCACCCCCCGGGTAGCGGGAGACTACGAGCAGTACTTC. The V gene is TRBV28, the J gene TRBJ2-7; the match to TRBD2 covers 9 bases. This CDR3 spans 15 amino acids. Per germline, CDR1 MDHEN and CDR2 SYDVKM. V gave up 7 bases and J gave up 3 bases; unmatched junction bases: 10.

There are a few counts of this clone. This chain links TRBV5-5 with TRBJ1-1, with D hard to call. The CDR3 runs 11 residues. Germline CDR1 is SGHKS and CDR2 is YYEKEE (reference sequence). V was pared by 6 bases and J by 1 base, with 4 bases between. The CDR3 loop is CASKRNTEAFF. The CDR3 DNA is TGTGCCAGCAAAAGGAACACTGAAGCTTTCTTT.

The chain links TRBV4-1 to TRBJ1-1, with D perhaps matching TRBD1 (5 bases). The germline V gene encodes CDR1 MGHRA and CDR2 YSYEKL. This CDR3 spans 16 amino acids. Between the trimmed V and J ends, which lost 4 bases and 0 bases, there was a span of 15 bases. The CDR3 bases are TGCGCCAGCAGCCGCGGAAAGACAGCCTTGAACACTGAAGCTTTCTTT. It specifies CASSRGKTALNTEAFF.

The CDR3 DNA reads TGTGCCAGCAGCCCAGGACGGGAGGGAAACATTCAGTACTTC. It encodes CASSPGREGNIQYF. The rearrangement links TRBV5-6 to TRBJ2-4; 8 positions match TRBD2. After removal of 4 bases from V and 6 bases from J, the junction contained 6 bases not matched to a gene. The germline V gene encodes CDR1 SGHDT and CDR2 YYEEEE. CDR3 size: 14 residues.

This clone was observed a few times. The chain combines TRBV7-9 with TRBJ1-1; D is unresolved. The V end was cut by 1 base, the J end by 7 bases, with 10 bases between. Germline CDR1 is SEHNR and CDR2 is FQNEAQ (reference sequence). The CDR3 is 13 residues long. CDR3 protein: CASSLVGEGEAFF. In DNA form, the CDR3 reads TGTGCCAGCAGCTTAGTAGGCGAAGGTGAAGCTTTCTTT.

The table lists this clone with a few counts. The chain employs TRBV6-6 and TRBJ2-7, with D hard to call. The CDR3 is made up of 13 amino acids. Germline values: CDR1 MNHNY, CDR2 SVGAGI (reference sequence). V was pared by 4 bases and J by 1 base, with 8 bases between. CDR3 nucleotide sequence: TGTGCCAGCAGTTCGCCCGGGTCCTACGAGCAGTACTTC. Its translation: CASSSPGSYEQYF.

The chain couples TRBV11-2 to TRBJ2-1; D ambiguous. CDR1 SGHAT and CDR2 FQNNGV come from the germline V gene. This CDR3 is 12 amino acids long. Trimming took off 5 bases at V and 12 bases at J, with 14 bases between the two ends. The CDR3 sequence is CASSVGGVRQFF. The CDR3 bases are TGTGCCAGCAGCGTGGGTGGGGTGCGGCAGTTCTTC.

This clone was counted between two and nine times. The J gene is TRBJ2-1, the V gene TRBV9, with D possibly TRBD1 on 6 matching bases. V was shortened by 0 bases and J by 10 bases, with 8 bases between the two germline ends. The CDR3 covers 12 residues. In germline, CDR1 is SGDLS, CDR2 YYNGEE. This CDR3 is CASSVAQGEQFF. CDR3 bases: TGTGCCAGCAGCGTAGCTCAGGGGGAGCAGTTCTTC.

The chain carries TRBV18 and TRBJ2-1; TRBD2 matches 9 bases. CDR3 length: 17 amino acids. The V and J ends lost 2 bases and 7 bases, in that order; junction bases with no gene match: 12. Germline CDR1 and CDR2: KGHSH and LQKENI. The CDR3, as DNA: TGTGCCAGCTCACCAGGGGCTAGCGGGAACCCGGGGAATGAGCAGTTCTTC. Translated, it gives CASSPGASGNPGNEQFF.

The rearrangement links TRBV7-2 to TRBJ2-4; D ambiguous. The CDR3 spans 13 residues. The germline V gene has CDR1 SGHTA and CDR2 FQGNSA. The V end was cut by 5 bases, the J end by 0 bases, with 5 bases between. Here the CDR3 DNA reads TGTGCCAGCAGCCCCGAAGCCAAAAACATTCAGTACTTC. Translation gives CASSPEAKNIQYF.

The V gene is TRBV2, the J gene TRBJ2-7; D is perhaps TRBD1 or TRBD2 (5 bases each). Deletions cut 8 bases from V and 2 bases from J, with 13 bases between. CDR3 length: 13 amino acids. The germline CDR1 and CDR2 sequences are SNHLY and FYNNEI. Here the CDR3 reads CASSGGTTYEQYF. Written as DNA, the CDR3 is TGTGCCAGCTCTGGGGGTACAACCTACGAGCAGTACTTC.

The chain uses TRBV5-4 and TRBJ2-3, with 15 bases fitting TRBD2. CDR1 SGHNT and CDR2 YYREEE come from the germline V gene (reference sequence). There are 17 residues in the CDR3. J was trimmed by 3 bases and V by 3 bases; bases with no gene match: 5. CDR3 bases: TGTGCCAGCAGCTCGAGGACTAGCGGGAGGGCGACAGATACGCAGTATTTT. Translated: CASSSRTSGRATDTQYF.

V and J are TRBV27 and TRBJ2-3; 9 nucleotides agree with TRBD1. J was trimmed by 4 bases and V by 7 bases; bases with no gene match: 6. The CDR3 covers 14 residues. Germline values: CDR1 MNHEY, CDR2 SMNVEV (reference sequence). The CDR3 DNA is TGTGCCAGCACCCGACAGGGGGTCGCAGATACGCAGTATTTT. Residues: CASTRQGVADTQYF.

In this sample, this clone turned up a few times. This sequence joins TRBV5-5 and TRBJ2-7; D is unclear. The CDR3 contains 11 residues. Trimming shortened V by 2 bases and J by 3 bases, and 3 bases separated the two germline ends. Germline V gene lookup returns CDR1 SGHKS and CDR2 YYEKEE (reference sequence). The CDR3, as DNA: TGTGCCAGCAGCTTTAACTACGAGCAGTACTTC. It specifies CASSFNYEQYF.

The chain links TRBV5-8 to TRBJ2-2, with D perhaps matching TRBD2 (6 bases). CDR3 length: 15 residues. CDR1 is SGHTS, CDR2 YDEGEE, per germline. V was trimmed by 2 bases and J by 0 bases, leaving 8 bases between them. Here the CDR3 DNA reads TGTGCCAGCAGCTTAGGGACTCCGAACACCGGGGAGCTGTTTTTT. Protein sequence: CASSLGTPNTGELFF.

The chain is built from TRBV11-3 and TRBJ2-1, with 14 positions matching TRBD2. The CDR3 consists of 15 residues. J lost 5 bases, V lost 5 bases, and 2 bases had no gene match. From germline, CDR1 is SGHNT and CDR2 YENEEA. CDR3: CASSTGLAGDNEQFF. In nucleotides, the CDR3 is TGTGCCAGCAGCACGGGACTAGCGGGAGACAATGAGCAGTTCTTC.

This clone was seen just once. This chain uses TRBV19 with TRBJ1-2, with D possibly being TRBD1 (5 bases). From germline, CDR1 is LNHDA and CDR2 SQIVND (reference sequence). V lost 7 bases, J lost 7 bases, and 16 bases lay in between. The CDR3 contains 13 residues. The CDR3 reads CASIPQGKSGYTF. As DNA, the CDR3 is TGTGCCAGTATCCCTCAGGGAAAGAGTGGCTACACCTTC.

A note on this clone: An end of the junction does not agree with germline; a read error may underlie this. This rearrangement joins TRBV2 to TRBJ2-7; the D gene is possibly TRBD1 (6 bases). Germline V gene sequence: CDR1 SNHLY, CDR2 FYNNEI. The length of the CDR3 is 16 residues. The CDR3 here is CASSEVRGQRSNEQYF. CDR3 bases: TGTGCCAGCAGTGAAGTCCGTGGACAGCGCTCCAACGAGCAGTACTTC.

This clone was counted only a few times. V is TRBV27 and J is TRBJ2-1, with TRBD2 matching over 9 bases. V gave up 6 bases and J gave up 3 bases; unmatched junction bases: 3. The CDR3 is 14 residues long. Germline assignment: CDR1 MNHEY and CDR2 SMNVEV (reference sequence). The CDR3: CASSIAGVYNEQFF. CDR3 DNA: TGTGCCAGCAGCATAGCGGGAGTCTACAATGAGCAGTTCTTC.

The chain uses TRBV11-2 and TRBJ2-1; D is uncertain. Germline V lookup: CDR1 SGHAT, CDR2 FQNNGV. The CDR3 length is 14 residues. V lost 2 bases and J lost 0, with 5 bases in between. This chain's CDR3 is CASSLLGSYNEQFF. As DNA, the CDR3 is TGTGCCAGCAGCTTACTAGGCTCCTACAATGAGCAGTTCTTC.